This is a list of T cell receptor beta chains from one sample in a study of blood T cell repertoires in COVID-19. Clones were read by immunoSEQ multiplex PCR, and TCRdb kept only the in-frame ones, dropping some. This table has roughly 49,000 clones, roughly 93% appearing once. Sequenced input: peripheral blood. The receptors come from a man aged 55 to 70 with COVID-19, enrolled during active disease. CDR3s include the opening cysteine and the closing phenylalanine or tryptophan. The D gene is left open where the match is weak. Some rows mark clone size as missing; the rest say once, few, many or name a class of expanded clone.

TGTGCCAGCAGCTCATTGGACACTTATAATTCACCCCTCCACTTT | CASSSLDTYNSPLHF | TRBJ1-6 | - | TRBV7-2 | -
TGTGCCAGCAGCTTCGGGGGGGGCTATGGCTACACCTTC | CASSFGGGYGYTF | TRBJ1-2 | - | TRBV7-2 | -
TGTGCCGGGGGACAGGTAAATGAGCAGTTCTTC | CAGGQVNEQFF | TRBJ2-1 | TRBD1 | TRBV30 | -
TGTGCCAGCAGTCGGGCCCTCGGGACAGTATACAATGAGCAGTTCTTC | CASSRALGTVYNEQFF | TRBJ2-1 | TRBD1 | TRBV2 | -
TGTGCCAGCAGCCAAGTAACGACAGGTGAAGCTTTCTTT | CASSQVTTGEAFF | TRBJ1-1 | - | TRBV4-2 | -
TGTGCCAGCAGTCACAAGACAGGGGAAGATAATTCACCCCTCCACTTT | CASSHKTGEDNSPLHF | TRBJ1-6 | TRBD1 | TRBV6-2/TRBV6-3 | -
TGTGCCAGCTCACCACCAGGACTAGCGGGGGGGGGTAGCACAGATACGCAGTATTTT | CASSPPGLAGGGSTDTQYF | TRBJ2-3 | TRBD2 | TRBV18 | -
TGTGCCAGCAGCCAAGATCCGGGTGGCTACACCTTC | CASSQDPGGYTF | TRBJ1-2 | - | TRBV3-1/TRBV3-2 | -
TGCGCCAGCAGCCAAGAAACTAGCGGGATAATACAAGAGACCCAGTACTTC | CASSQETSGIIQETQYF | TRBJ2-5 | TRBD2 | TRBV4-3 | -
TGTGCCACCGTGTCCGGGACTAGCGGGAGGACTAACCAAGAGACCCAGTACTTC | CATVSGTSGRTNQETQYF | TRBJ2-5 | TRBD2 | TRBV15 | -
TGTGCCAGCTCACCACAGGGAGCGCACAATGAGCAGTTCTTC | CASSPQGAHNEQFF | TRBJ2-1 | - | TRBV18 | once
TGTGCCAGCTCACCACCGCCAGGGTCAGATACGCAGTATTTT | CASSPPPGSDTQYF | TRBJ2-3 | - | TRBV18 | -
TGTGCCAGCAGCCGGACGGGAGGTGGGCACAATGAGCAGTTCTTC | CASSRTGGGHNEQFF | TRBJ2-1 | TRBD2 | TRBV5-8 | once
TGTGCCAGCAACCCGGGACAGGGGTCCTACAATGAGCAGTTCTTC | CASNPGQGSYNEQFF | TRBJ2-1 | TRBD1 | TRBV5-8 | -
TGTGCCAGCAGCCCCTTGGCCAACGTCCTGACTTTC | CASSPLANVLTF | TRBJ2-6 | - | TRBV3-1/TRBV3-2 | -
TGTGCCAGCAGTTACCAGGGGCGGCGAAGGGGGATCCTTTTTTCTAACTATGGCTACACCTTC | CASSYQGRRRGILFSNYGYTF | TRBJ1-2 | - | TRBV27 | -
TGTGCCAGCTCACAATGGGACAGGCCAAATGAGCAGTTCTTC | CASSQWDRPNEQFF | TRBJ2-1 | TRBD1 | TRBV18 | -
TGTGCCAGCAGTTACTCAGGGGTAACCTACGAGCAGTACTTC | CASSYSGVTYEQYF | TRBJ2-7 | - | TRBV6-5 | -
TGTGCCAGCAGTGCGACAGGGGGCGGGGGACTAGCGGGTGAGCAGTTCTTC | CASSATGGGGLAGEQFF | TRBJ2-1 | TRBD2 | TRBV27 | -
TGTGCCAGCAATCCAGGGACAGGGGGCTATGGCTACACCTTC | CASNPGTGGYGYTF | TRBJ1-2 | TRBD1 | TRBV7-9 | -
TGTGCCTCGGAGGGGAAGGGCTACAATGAGCAGTTCTTC | CASEGKGYNEQFF | TRBJ2-1 | - | TRBV19 | -
TGTGCCAGCAGCAAGGGACTAGCGGGTGGAGAGACCCAGTACTTC | CASSKGLAGGETQYF | TRBJ2-5 | TRBD2 | TRBV11-1 | once
TGTGCCAGCAGGCAGTATAGCAATCAGCCCCAGCATTTT | CASRQYSNQPQHF | TRBJ1-5 | - | TRBV7-2 | few
TGTGCCAGCACTCGGGGGGGAACGACTGAAGCTTTCTTT | CASTRGGTTEAFF | TRBJ1-1 | - | TRBV9 | once
TGTGCCAGCAGCCACCGGCAGGGGGATGGCTACACCTTC | CASSHRQGDGYTF | TRBJ1-2 | TRBD1 | TRBV3-1/TRBV3-2 | -
TGTGCCAGCAGGACAGGGACGGACTATGGCTACACCTTC | CASRTGTDYGYTF | TRBJ1-2 | TRBD1 | TRBV27 | -
TGTGCCAGCAGTGAAGGTAACACAGGCGTTAAACTCTACGAGCAGTACTTC | CASSEGNTGVKLYEQYF | TRBJ2-7 | - | TRBV6-1 | -
TGTGCCAGCAATACCCGACAGGGAGGAGATACGCAGTATTTT | CASNTRQGGDTQYF | TRBJ2-3 | - | TRBV6-6 | -
TGTGCCAGCAGGCGGGACAGCTCTGGAAACACCATATATTTT | CASRRDSSGNTIYF | TRBJ1-3 | TRBD1 | TRBV6-5 | -
TGTGCCAGCAGCCAAGGCAGCGGGGGGACGCAGTTCTTC | CASSQGSGGTQFF | TRBJ2-1 | TRBD2 | TRBV14 | -
TGTGCCAGCAGCATAAACTTAGCGGGACCGGCCCGGGATGAGCAGTTCTTC | CASSINLAGPARDEQFF | TRBJ2-1 | TRBD2 | TRBV7-2 | -
TGTGCCAGCAGGGCCCCGCAGGGAAATGGAAACACCATATATTTT | CASRAPQGNGNTIYF | TRBJ1-3 | - | TRBV6-5 | -
TGTGCCAGCAGTCTAAGCGGGTCAAGCACAGATACGCAGTATTTT | CASSLSGSSTDTQYF | TRBJ2-3 | - | TRBV6-4 | -
TGTGCCAGCAGTCCAGGGTTGAGGCAGCCCCAGCATTTT | CASSPGLRQPQHF | TRBJ1-5 | - | TRBV28 | -
TGTGCCAGCAGCACCGGAGAGACCCAGTACTTC | CASSTGETQYF | TRBJ2-5 | - | TRBV5-4 | -
TGTGCCAGTAGTATCGGGGACAGGGTTCGAAATAGCAATCAGCCCCAGCATTTT | CASSIGDRVRNSNQPQHF | TRBJ1-5 | TRBD1 | TRBV19 | -
TGTGCCAGCAAGACTAGCGGGAGAGGGAACAATGAGCAGTTCTTC | CASKTSGRGNNEQFF | TRBJ2-1 | TRBD2 | TRBV7-2 | -
TGCGCCAGCAGCCAAGATCCCGGAAACAGGGCGCGGGAGCTGTTTTTT | CASSQDPGNRARELFF | TRBJ2-2 | - | TRBV4-3 | -
TGTGCCAGCAGCGTAGACGGGACTTCGGGTAAAGAGACCCAGTACTTC | CASSVDGTSGKETQYF | TRBJ2-5 | - | TRBV9 | few
TGTGCCAGCAGCGCGACAGGGGATGGAAACACCATATATTTT | CASSATGDGNTIYF | TRBJ1-3 | TRBD1 | TRBV9 | -
TGTGCCAGCAGCTTGGGACAGGGGGCCCCTGGCAAGCAGTTCTTC | CASSLGQGAPGKQFF | TRBJ2-1 | TRBD1 | TRBV5-4 | -
TGTGCCAGCAGCCTTTCCGGGACAGGGGGTTCACCCCTCCACTTT | CASSLSGTGGSPLHF | TRBJ1-6 | TRBD1 | TRBV2 | -
TGTGCCATCAGCGCCCTTGGGACAGCTGGCAATCAGCCCCAGCATTTT | CAISALGTAGNQPQHF | TRBJ1-5 | TRBD1 | TRBV10-3 | -
TGTGCCAGCAGCTTAATTAGCACAGGGCGGGAAGCTTTCTTT | CASSLISTGREAFF | TRBJ1-1 | - | TRBV7-9 | -
TGCGCCAGCAGCCAAGTTGACAGGGGGGCCTACGAGCAGTACTTC | CASSQVDRGAYEQYF | TRBJ2-7 | TRBD1 | TRBV4-1 | -
TGTGCCAGCAGCTTAAATACAGGGGGCAATCAGCCCCAGCATTTT | CASSLNTGGNQPQHF | TRBJ1-5 | TRBD1 | TRBV7-8 | -
TGTGCCAGCTACTCTGGAAACACCATATATTTT | CASYSGNTIYF | TRBJ1-3 | - | TRBV3-1/TRBV3-2 | -
TGCGCCAGCAGCTTAGGGACAGGGGTCACCGGGGAGCTGTTTTTT | CASSLGTGVTGELFF | TRBJ2-2 | TRBD1 | TRBV5-1 | -
TGTGCCAGCAGTGACCCCGGACAGGCTGGAAACACCATATATTTT | CASSDPGQAGNTIYF | TRBJ1-3 | TRBD1 | TRBV25-1 | -
TGTGCCAGTAGTATTACAGCCGTTGAAGCTTTCTTT | CASSITAVEAFF | TRBJ1-1 | - | TRBV19 | -
TGTGCCTCATCGGGGGGGAGGGGAGGCAATCAGCCCCAGCATTTT | CASSGGRGGNQPQHF | TRBJ1-5 | - | TRBV6-5 | -
TGTGCCTGGGCCTTTGGGGGGACAGATACGCAGTATTTT | CAWAFGGTDTQYF | TRBJ2-3 | - | TRBV30 | -
TGTGCCAGCAGCTTATCAAGGACTAGCGGGAGCACAGATACGCAGTATTTT | CASSLSRTSGSTDTQYF | TRBJ2-3 | TRBD2 | TRBV7-3 | -
TGTGCCAGCAGCTCCGGGACATTGGGCAATCAGCCCCAGCATTTT | CASSSGTLGNQPQHF | TRBJ1-5 | - | TRBV28 | once
TGCGCCAGCAGCCGCGGGACAGCCTGGGAGGACACTGAAGCTTTCTTT | CASSRGTAWEDTEAFF | TRBJ1-1 | TRBD1 | TRBV5-1 | -
TGTGCCAGCAGTTTAGGGGGGGCGAGGGACACTGAAGCTTTCTTT | CASSLGGARDTEAFF | TRBJ1-1 | - | TRBV28 | -
TGTGCCAGCAGCTTGGCGGGGACACTCGCAGGCGAGCAGTACTTC | CASSLAGTLAGEQYF | TRBJ2-7 | - | TRBV5-8 | -
TGTGCCAGCAGGGTACAGGGGGAGTTAGGGAATTCACCCCTCCACTTT | CASRVQGELGNSPLHF | TRBJ1-6 | TRBD1 | TRBV6-6 | -
TGTGCCAGCGGGATTAGGACTACTGAAGCTTTCTTT | CASGIRTTEAFF | TRBJ1-1 | - | TRBV4-2 | -